This TCR beta chain was recovered during a study of blood T cell repertoires in COVID-19. On the study more broadly: Spain, Italy and the United States supplied samples that represented acute and convalescent COVID-19.

The repertoire was sequenced with immunoSEQ multiplex PCR; TCRdb's copy has only in-frame clones and lacks some. The table lists around 700,000 clones, just under 90% of them singletons, with under 0.3% in the top ten. CDR1 SGHTS and CDR2 YDEGEE come from the germline V gene. The CDR3 loop spans 13 amino acids. Trimming cost V 6 bases and J 7 bases, with 14 bases left between them. Sequencing was done on a sample of peripheral blood. The sequence derives from a woman younger than 35 with acute or convalescent COVID-19. The rearrangement uses TRBV5-8 and TRBJ1-5; the D is unclear. The CDR3 DNA reads TGTGCCAGCACCCCCCAGGCCCCCCAGCCCCAGCATTTT. This codes for CASTPQAPQPQHF.